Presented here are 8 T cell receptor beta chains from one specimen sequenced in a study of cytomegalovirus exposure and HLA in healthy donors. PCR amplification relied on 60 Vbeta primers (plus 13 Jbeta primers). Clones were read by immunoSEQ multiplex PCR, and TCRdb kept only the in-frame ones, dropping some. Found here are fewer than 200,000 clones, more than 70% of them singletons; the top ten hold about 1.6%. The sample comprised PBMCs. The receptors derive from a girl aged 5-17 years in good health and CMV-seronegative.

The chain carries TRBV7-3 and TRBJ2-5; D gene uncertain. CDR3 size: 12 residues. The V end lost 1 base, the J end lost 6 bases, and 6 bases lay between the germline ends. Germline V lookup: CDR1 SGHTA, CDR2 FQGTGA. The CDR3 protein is CASSLSLKTQYF. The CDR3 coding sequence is TGTGCCAGCAGCTTAAGTTTAAAGACCCAGTACTTC. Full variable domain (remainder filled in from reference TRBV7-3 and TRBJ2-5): GAGVSQTPSNKVTEKGKYVELRCDPISGHTALYWYRQSLGQGPEFLIYFQGTGAADDSGLPNDRFFAVRPEGSVSTLKIQRTERGDSAVYLCASSLSLKTQYFGPGTRLLVL.

The CDR3 spells CASSLGSGLSSYNSPLHF. The CDR3 DNA reads TGCGCCAGCAGCTTGGGGTCTGGGCTTAGCTCCTATAATTCACCCCTCCACTTT. V is TRBV5-1 and J is TRBJ1-6, with no clear D. V was trimmed by 0 bases and J by 0 bases, leaving 13 bases between them. CDR3 length: 18 amino acids. CDR1 and CDR2 from the germline V gene are SGHRS and YFSETQ.

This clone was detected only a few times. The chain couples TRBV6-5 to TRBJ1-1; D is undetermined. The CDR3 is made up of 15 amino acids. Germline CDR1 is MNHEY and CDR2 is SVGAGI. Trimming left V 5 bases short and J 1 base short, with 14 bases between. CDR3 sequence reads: CASSTTTAANTEAFF. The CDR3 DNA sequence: TGTGCCAGCAGTACGACCACAGCAGCGAACACTGAAGCTTTCTTT.

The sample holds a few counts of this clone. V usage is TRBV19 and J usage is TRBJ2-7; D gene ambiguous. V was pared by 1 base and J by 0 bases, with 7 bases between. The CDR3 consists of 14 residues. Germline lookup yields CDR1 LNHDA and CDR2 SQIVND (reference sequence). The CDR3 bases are TGTGCCAGTAGTATAGGGGCGTCCTCCTACGAGCAGTACTTC. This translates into CASSIGASSYEQYF.

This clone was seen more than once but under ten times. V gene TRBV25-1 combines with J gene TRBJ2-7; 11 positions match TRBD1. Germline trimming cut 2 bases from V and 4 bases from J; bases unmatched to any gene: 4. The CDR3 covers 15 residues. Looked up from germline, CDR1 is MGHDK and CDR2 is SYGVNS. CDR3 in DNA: TGTGCCAGCAGTGAAGGACAGGGGGCTAAATACGAGCAGTACTTC. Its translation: CASSEGQGAKYEQYF.

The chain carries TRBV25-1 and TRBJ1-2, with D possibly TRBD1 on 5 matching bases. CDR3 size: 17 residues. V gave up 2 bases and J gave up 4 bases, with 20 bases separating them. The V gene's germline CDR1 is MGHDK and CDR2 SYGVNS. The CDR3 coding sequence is TGTGCCAGCAGTGAAGGGGACTTTCAGGGTGCGCCCTATGGCTACACCTTC. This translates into CASSEGDFQGAPYGYTF.

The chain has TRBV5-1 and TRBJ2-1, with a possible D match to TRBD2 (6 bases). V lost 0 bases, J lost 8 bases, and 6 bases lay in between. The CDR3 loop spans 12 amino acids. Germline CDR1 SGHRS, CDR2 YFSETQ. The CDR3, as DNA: TGCGCCAGCAGCTTGGGACTAGATGAGCAGTTCTTC. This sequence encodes CASSLGLDEQFF.

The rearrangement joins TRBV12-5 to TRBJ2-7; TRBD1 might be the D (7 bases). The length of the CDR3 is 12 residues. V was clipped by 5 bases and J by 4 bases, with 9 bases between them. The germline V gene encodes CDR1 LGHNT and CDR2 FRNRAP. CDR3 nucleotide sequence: TGTGCTAGTGGTCCAGGGGGGTACGAGCAGTACTTC. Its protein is CASGPGGYEQYF.